The 2 T cell receptor beta chains in this list originate from one sample, sequenced in a study of cytomegalovirus exposure and HLA in healthy donors. 13 Jbeta primers and 60 Vbeta primers were used for the PCR. The protocol was immunoSEQ multiplex PCR, while the TCRdb copy is restricted to in-frame clones and leaves out a portion. The repertoire holds 150,000 to 200,000 clones, with roughly 77% as singletons. Source material: PBMCs. Receptors originate from a woman in her forties or fifties in good health and CMV-seronegative.

V is TRBV6-6 and J is TRBJ1-4; no firm D call. This CDR3 region has 14 residues. The V gene lost 6 bases and the J gene lost 7 bases, with 15 bases spanning the gap. Germline V CDR1 and CDR2: MNHNY, SVGAGI (reference sequence). The CDR3 DNA follows: TGTGCCAGCAGGGCCTCAGGTAGAAGTGAAAAACTGTTTTTT. Encoded protein: CASRASGRSEKLFF.

The chain links TRBV7-6 to TRBJ2-3; TRBD2 aligns across 9 bases. This CDR3 spans 16 amino acids. Trimming took 1 base from V and 5 from J; bases not matched to a gene: 7. Germline CDR1 reads SGHVS; CDR2 reads FNYEAQ. The chain's CDR3 is CASSLEGGRARDTQYF. CDR3 in DNA: TGTGCCAGCAGCTTAGAAGGCGGGAGGGCCAGAGATACGCAGTATTTT.